Each of the 30 T cell receptor beta chains below was sequenced from the same sample in a study of CD8 T cells in Susac syndrome. The RNA input was roughly 0.45 to 1 ug, and it was reverse transcribed with random hexamers. Each CDR3 protein gets one entry after TCRdb re-called the immunoSEQ multiplex PCR reads with MiXCR. Here the sample spans approximately 160,000 distinct CDR3 sequences, roughly 94% being singletons. Sequenced input: CD4+ T cells from PBMCs. The receptor set was obtained from a human donor with multiple sclerosis.

The genes are TRBV6-6 and TRBJ2-5, with 7 bases lining up with TRBD1. Germline V gives CDR1 MNHNY, CDR2 SVGAGI (reference sequence). The V segment lost 6 bases and the J segment 4 bases; nucleotides outside the gene matches: 8. This CDR3 is 14 amino acids long. Written as DNA, the CDR3 is TGTGCCAGCAGACCACAGGGGTTACGAGAGACCCAGTACTTC. Translating gives CASRPQGLRETQYF.

The chain has TRBV20-1 and TRBJ1-1; D is ambiguous. V lost 3 bases and J lost 3, with 11 bases in between. The CDR3 totals 13 residues. Looked up from germline, CDR1 is DFQATT and CDR2 is SNEGSKA (reference sequence). This CDR3 reads CSASGEADTEAFF. The CDR3 coding sequence is TGCAGTGCTAGTGGGGAGGCGGACACTGAAGCTTTCTTT.

V is TRBV25-1 and J is TRBJ2-4; 12 bases are shared with TRBD2. The CDR3 has 18 amino acids. J gave up 8 bases and V 3 bases, and 14 bases lay outside the gene matches. The germline V gene encodes CDR1 MGHDK and CDR2 SYGVNS. The CDR3 region is CASSDLNALAGGSDIQYF. As DNA, the CDR3 is TGTGCCAGCAGTGATCTGAATGCTCTAGCGGGAGGGAGTGACATTCAGTACTTC. Full variable domain (rest looked up from reference TRBV25-1 and TRBJ2-4): EADIYQTPRYLVIGTGKKITLECSQTMGHDKMYWYQQDPGMELHLIHYSYGVNSTEKGDLSSESTVSRIRTEHFPLTLESARPSHTSQYLCASSDLNALAGGSDIQYFGAGTRLSVL.

The rearrangement links TRBV20-1 to TRBJ2-7; TRBD2 matches 8 bases. This CDR3 contains 16 residues. CDR1 is DFQATT, CDR2 SNEGSKA, per germline (reference sequence). With V trimmed by 1 base and J by 3 bases, 11 bases remained unmatched. The CDR3 reads CSARASVGGRFYEQYF. The CDR3, as DNA: TGCAGTGCTAGAGCGTCCGTTGGCGGGAGGTTCTACGAGCAGTACTTC.

The chain is built from TRBV9 and TRBJ2-3, with D unclear. Germline CDR1 SGDLS, CDR2 YYNGEE. Trimming pared 5 bases from V and 6 bases from J, leaving 19 bases between. This CDR3 comprises 15 residues. The CDR3, as DNA: TGTGCCAGCAGTGAATCGGGTTCCTTAGAGGATACGCAGTATTTT. It is translated as CASSESGSLEDTQYF.

V is TRBV23-1 and J is TRBJ2-6; D may be TRBD2 (6 bases). TRBV23-1 is an ORF for which the function is uncertain. CDR3 length: 22 amino acids. V lost 0 bases and J 4 bases, leaving 28 bases between the germline ends. This CDR3 is CASSQSYPGGNDAFWGANVLTF. CDR3 sequence (DNA): TGCGCCAGCAGTCAATCTTACCCGGGCGGGAACGACGCCTTTTGGGGGGCCAACGTCCTGACTTTC.

The rearrangement joins TRBV7-9 to TRBJ1-1; the D gene is possibly TRBD1 (5 bases). V dropped 6 bases and J dropped 4 bases, with 18 bases sitting between them. The CDR3 totals 15 residues. CDR1 and CDR2 (germline): SEHNR, FQNEAQ (reference sequence). CDR3 nucleotide sequence: TGTGCCAGCAGTTCGGAAGGGGCGGGGGGCACTGAAGCTTTCTTT. Residues: CASSSEGAGGTEAFF.

The chain has TRBV14 and TRBJ2-7; 9 bases fit TRBD2. The CDR3 is made up of 15 amino acids. Losses at the gene ends were 3 bases for V and 3 bases for J; bases not matched to a gene: 6. From germline, CDR1 is SGHDN and CDR2 FVKESK. Written as DNA, the CDR3 is TGTGCCAGCAGCCAGAGGGGACTAGCCTTCTACGAGCAGTACTTC. It codes for CASSQRGLAFYEQYF.

J is TRBJ2-1 and V is TRBV27; D unclear. Deletions cut 3 bases from V and 0 bases from J, with 12 bases between. The CDR3 has 16 amino acids. The germline V gene encodes CDR1 MNHEY and CDR2 SMNVEV (reference sequence). The CDR3 DNA reads TGTGCCAGCAGTTTCAGTCCGGAGAGCTCCTACAATGAGCAGTTCTTC. Protein product: CASSFSPESSYNEQFF.

The V call is TRBV25-1, the J call TRBJ1-4; D is perhaps TRBD1 (5 bases). V lost 5 bases, J lost 0 bases, and 10 bases lay in between. CDR1 MGHDK and CDR2 SYGVNS come from the germline V gene. The CDR3 contains 15 residues. CDR3 protein: CASSRTITTNEKLFF. DNA for the CDR3: TGTGCCAGCAGTAGGACAATTACAACTAATGAAAAACTGTTTTTT.

This sequence joins TRBV28 and TRBJ2-7; 12 bases map to TRBD1. Trimming removed 4 bases from V and 7 bases from J; junction bases left unmatched: 5. This CDR3 contains 14 residues. Germline lookup yields CDR1 MDHEN and CDR2 SYDVKM. Here the CDR3 reads CASSSGTGGGEQYF. CDR3 sequence (DNA): TGTGCCAGCAGTTCCGGGACAGGGGGCGGAGAGCAGTACTTC.

This sequence joins TRBV11-2 and TRBJ2-3; D unclear. V lost 3 bases and J lost 4, with 8 bases in between. There are 13 residues in the CDR3. CDR1 is SGHAT and CDR2 is FQNNGV in the germline V gene. The DNA for the CDR3 is TGTGCCAGCAGCTTTACAGTTGCAGATACGCAGTATTTT. Translating it yields CASSFTVADTQYF.

The V and J genes are TRBV4-1 and TRBJ1-5; D is unresolved. Germline loops: CDR1 MGHRA, CDR2 YSYEKL. The CDR3 has 15 residues. The V end lost 0 bases, the J end lost 5 bases, and 11 bases lay between the germline ends. The CDR3 spells CASSQDPRTDQPQHF. The CDR3 DNA sequence: TGCGCCAGCAGCCAAGATCCCCGTACTGATCAGCCCCAGCATTTT.

J is TRBJ1-1 and V is TRBV24-1, with TRBD1 as a possible D gene (6 bases). Germline lookup yields CDR1 KGHDR and CDR2 SFDVKD. The germline V and J ends were trimmed by 4 bases and 6 bases, with 17 bases remaining between them. The CDR3 is 15 amino acids. Here the CDR3 DNA reads TGTGCCACCAGTGAAGGTCCCGGGGGCATTGCTGAAGCTTTCTTT. Its protein product is CATSEGPGGIAEAFF.

The chain recombines TRBV3-1 with TRBJ2-7; either TRBD1 or TRBD2 may fit D (5 bases each). The CDR3 consists of 14 residues. Trimming left V 0 bases short and J 4 bases short, with 10 bases between. Germline V gene sequence: CDR1 LGHDT, CDR2 YNNKEL (reference sequence). The CDR3 DNA sequence: TGTGCCAGCAGCCAAGATCGGGGCGGGTACGAGCAGTACTTC. This codes for CASSQDRGGYEQYF.

The rearrangement joins TRBV15 to TRBJ1-5; the D is unclear. Deletions cut 0 bases from V and 7 bases from J, with 4 bases between. Germline CDR1 reads LNHNV; CDR2 reads YYDKDF (reference sequence). The CDR3 has 12 amino acids. CDR3 DNA sequence: TGTGCCACCAGCAGAGATTGGCAGCCCCAGCATTTT. This gives the protein CATSRDWQPQHF. Filled out from reference TRBV15 and TRBJ1-5, the complete variable domain reads DAMVIQNPRYQVTQFGKPVTLSCSQTLNHNVMYWYQQKSSQAPKLLFHYYDKDFNNEADTPDNFQSRRPNTSFCFLDIRSPGLGDTAMYLCATSRDWQPQHFGDGTRLSIL.

This chain uses TRBV12-3 or TRBV12-4 with TRBJ2-7; TRBD1 aligns across 9 bases. This CDR3 spans 15 amino acids. Losses at the gene ends were 8 bases for V and 7 bases for J; bases not matched to a gene: 15. The DNA for the CDR3 is TGTGCCAGCGGGCCGGGCGGGACAGGGTCTCGGGAGCAGTACTTC. Translation gives CASGPGGTGSREQYF.

The CDR3 loop is CASSQEDGLAGTYEQYF. CDR3 nucleotides: TGCGCCAGCAGCCAAGAGGACGGACTAGCGGGGACCTACGAGCAGTACTTC. The V and J genes are TRBV4-3 and TRBJ2-7; 12 nucleotides align to TRBD2. V trimming: 0 bases; J trimming: 2 bases; junction bases outside the gene matches: 5. The germline V gene encodes CDR1 LGHNA and CDR2 YSLEER. This CDR3 region has 17 residues.

The V call is TRBV11-2, the J call TRBJ2-1; weak D call: TRBD1 (6 bases). Trimming stripped 6 bases from V and 6 bases from J, with 21 bases between. CDR3 size: 16 residues. The germline CDR1 and CDR2 sequences are SGHAT and FQNNGV. CDR3 DNA: TGTGCCAGCAGTTCCCAGCAGGGGCGTTGGGCCAATGAGCAGTTCTTC. Its translation is CASSSQQGRWANEQFF.

This sequence joins TRBV18 and TRBJ1-5, with TRBD1 identical over 9 bases. The V gene's germline CDR1 is KGHSH and CDR2 LQKENI. Trimming at V came to 7 bases and at J to 0 bases, leaving 1 base not matched to a gene. The CDR3 length is 14 residues. The DNA for the CDR3 is TGTGCCAGCTGGACAGGGGATAGCAATCAGCCCCAGCATTTT. Protein product: CASWTGDSNQPQHF.

The chain carries TRBV6-6 and TRBJ1-4; D is perhaps TRBD1 (5 bases). The V end lost 6 bases, the J end lost 2 bases, and 16 bases lay between the germline ends. Looked up from germline, CDR1 is MNHNY and CDR2 is SVGAGI (reference sequence). This CDR3 spans 16 amino acids. The CDR3 loop is CASSRDSQGTNEKLFF. For the CDR3, the DNA is TGTGCCAGCAGCCGGGACTCCCAGGGTACTAATGAAAAACTGTTTTTT.

The chain employs TRBV13 and TRBJ1-1; no reliable D call. Germline CDR1 and CDR2: PRHDT and FYEKMQ (reference sequence). The V end lost 5 bases, the J end lost 4 bases, and 20 bases lay between the germline ends. The CDR3 covers 16 residues. The CDR3 DNA follows: TGTGCCAGCAGCCCAGGTCCCGGGAACTGGGGCACTGAAGCTTTCTTT. It translates to CASSPGPGNWGTEAFF.

V is TRBV3-1 and J is TRBJ1-5, with D unresolved. V dropped 0 bases and J dropped 9 bases, with 9 bases sitting between them. The CDR3 loop spans 13 amino acids. Germline V CDR1 and CDR2: LGHDT, YNNKEL (reference sequence). The CDR3: CASSQDGVRPQHF. CDR3 DNA sequence: TGTGCCAGCAGCCAAGATGGGGTCAGGCCCCAGCATTTT. The full variable domain, its missing parts supplied by reference TRBV3-1 and TRBJ1-5, is DTAVSQTPKYLVTQMGNDKSIKCEQNLGHDTMYWYKQDSKKFLKIMFSYNNKELIINETVPNRFSPKSPDKAHLNLHINSLELGDSAVYFCASSQDGVRPQHFGDGTRLSIL.

J is TRBJ2-5 and V is TRBV7-7, with TRBD2 matching 8 bases. With V trimmed by 4 bases and J by 2 bases, 9 bases remained unmatched. The CDR3 contains 16 residues. CDR1 and CDR2 from the germline V gene are SSHAT and FNYEAQ (reference sequence). The CDR3 coding sequence is TGTGCCAGCAGCTCTGGAAAAGTAGCGGGACAAGAGACCCAGTACTTC. As protein: CASSSGKVAGQETQYF.

The chain recombines TRBV7-9 with TRBJ2-5, with 16 nucleotides matching TRBD2. The germline V gene has CDR1 SEHNR and CDR2 FQNEAQ (reference sequence). The trim removed 4 bases at V and 6 bases at J, leaving 11 bases unmatched. The CDR3 runs to 18 residues. In DNA form, the CDR3 reads TGTGCCAGCAGCTCGGGCCCGGGACTAGCGGGAGGGAGGAAGACCCAGTACTTC. Its protein product is CASSSGPGLAGGRKTQYF. Drawing the rest from reference TRBV7-9 and TRBJ2-5, the complete variable domain is DTGVSQNPRHKITKRGQNVTFRCDPISEHNRLYWYRQTLGQGPEFLTYFQNEAQLEKSRLLSDRFSAERPKGSFSTLEIQRTEQGDSAMYLCASSSGPGLAGGRKTQYFGPGTRLLVL.

The chain employs TRBV12-3 or TRBV12-4 and TRBJ1-5; no definite D call. The V gene lost 6 bases and the J gene lost 7 bases, with 13 bases spanning the gap. The CDR3 spans 13 residues. The CDR3, as DNA: TGTGCCAGCAGCCCCTATACCAGGCAGCCCCAGCATTTT. This codes for CASSPYTRQPQHF.

This clonotype occurred once. This chain links TRBV3-1 with TRBJ2-7; 14 bases match TRBD2. The CDR3 consists of 16 residues. Germline V gene data show CDR1 as LGHDT and CDR2 as YNNKEL (reference sequence). The trim removed 4 bases at V and 4 bases at J, leaving 6 bases unmatched. CDR3 region: CASSLPGLAGAYEQYF. In DNA, the CDR3 is TGTGCCAGCAGCCTGCCGGGACTAGCGGGAGCGTACGAGCAGTACTTC.

The genes are TRBV25-1 and TRBJ2-1; 11 positions match TRBD2. V was clipped by 4 bases and J by 3 bases; unmatched bases: 8. The CDR3 has 17 amino acids. Looked up from germline, CDR1 is MGHDK and CDR2 is SYGVNS. Here the CDR3 DNA reads TGTGCCAGCAGTGGGGCTAGCGGGAGGTTCCTCTACAATGAGCAGTTCTTC. Its translation: CASSGASGRFLYNEQFF. Using reference TRBV25-1 and TRBJ2-1 for the parts outside the CDR3, the full variable domain is EADIYQTPRYLVIGTGKKITLECSQTMGHDKMYWYQQDPGMELHLIHYSYGVNSTEKGDLSSESTVSRIRTEHFPLTLESARPSHTSQYLCASSGASGRFLYNEQFFGPGTRLTVL.

The chain employs TRBV20-1 and TRBJ2-1; 8 bases fit TRBD2. This CDR3 contains 13 residues. Germline V gives CDR1 DFQATT, CDR2 SNEGSKA (reference sequence). V shed 6 bases and J 6 bases; nucleotides not matched to a gene: 7. The CDR3, as DNA: TGCAGTGCATTGCCGGGAGGGTTCAATGAGCAGTTCTTC. Translated, it gives CSALPGGFNEQFF.

The CDR3 region has the DNA TGTGCCAGCCTCGGGCCCCCGGGACTAGCGGGAGGTGGGGCCAACGTCCTGACTTTC. This encodes CASLGPPGLAGGGANVLTF. This chain links TRBV7-9 with TRBJ2-6; 15 positions match TRBD2. This CDR3 spans 19 amino acids. Germline CDR1 SEHNR, CDR2 FQNEAQ (reference sequence). Germline trimming cut 8 bases from V and 3 bases from J; bases unmatched to any gene: 11.